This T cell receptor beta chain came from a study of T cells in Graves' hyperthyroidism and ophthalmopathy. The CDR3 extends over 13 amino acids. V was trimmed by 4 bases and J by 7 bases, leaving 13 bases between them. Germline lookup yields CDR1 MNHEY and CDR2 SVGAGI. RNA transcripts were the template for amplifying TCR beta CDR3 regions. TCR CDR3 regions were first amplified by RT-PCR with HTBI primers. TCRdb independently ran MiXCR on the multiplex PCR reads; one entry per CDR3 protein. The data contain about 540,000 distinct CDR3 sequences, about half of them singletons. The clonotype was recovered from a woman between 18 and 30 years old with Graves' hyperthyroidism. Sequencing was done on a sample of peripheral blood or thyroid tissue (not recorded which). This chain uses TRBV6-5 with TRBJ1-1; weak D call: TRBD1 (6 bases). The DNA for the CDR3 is TGTGCCAGCAGTTTAACGGACAGATTTGAAGCTTTCTTT. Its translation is CASSLTDRFEAFF.